One sample yielded the 30 T cell receptor beta chains listed below, sequenced in a study of blood T cell repertoires in COVID-19. The protocol was immunoSEQ multiplex PCR, while the TCRdb copy is restricted to in-frame clones and leaves out a portion. The table includes 130,000 to 150,000 clones, more than 75% detected once. Sequences were obtained from peripheral blood. Every receptor here comes from a man aged 50 to 59 who had recovered from COVID-19.

This clone was seen more than once but under ten times. This chain joins TRBV13 and TRBJ1-4; D is unresolved. The germline gives CDR1 PRHDT, CDR2 FYEKMQ (reference sequence). V lost 3 bases and J 3 bases, leaving 8 bases between the germline ends. The CDR3 totals 14 residues. This chain's CDR3 is CASSFRRANEKLFF. For the CDR3, the DNA is TGTGCCAGCAGCTTCAGGCGGGCTAATGAAAAACTGTTTTTT.

The CDR3 spells CASSVTGESGNTIYF. The CDR3 nucleotides read TGTGCCAGCAGCGTAACAGGGGAATCTGGAAACACCATATATTTT. The chain is built from TRBV9 and TRBJ1-3, with 7 bases that match TRBD1. V lost 1 base to trimming and J lost 1 base; unmatched junction nucleotides: 2. The CDR3 totals 15 residues. The germline gives CDR1 SGDLS, CDR2 YYNGEE. The variable domain in full, completed from reference TRBV9 and TRBJ1-3, reads DSGVTQTPKHLITATGQRVTLRCSPRSGDLSVYWYQQSLDQGLQFLIQYYNGEERAKGNILERFSAQQFPDLHSELNLSSLELGDSALYFCASSVTGESGNTIYFGEGSWLTVV.

The chain recombines TRBV27 with TRBJ1-2; no reliable D call. CDR3 length equals 13 residues. The V end lost 6 bases, the J end lost 3 bases, and 11 bases lay between the germline ends. Looked up from germline, CDR1 is MNHEY and CDR2 is SMNVEV (reference sequence). The CDR3 DNA is TGTGCCAGCAGATCCACAGTTTACTATGGCTACACCTTC. Translated: CASRSTVYYGYTF.

The rearrangement uses TRBV5-6 and TRBJ2-7, with 12 bases fitting TRBD2. CDR1 and CDR2 from the germline V gene are SGHDT and YYEEEE. After removal of 4 bases from V and 6 bases from J, the junction contained 8 bases not matched to a gene. The CDR3 has 15 residues. CDR3 loop: CASSAGLAGTSEQYF. The CDR3 DNA sequence: TGTGCCAGCAGCGCCGGACTAGCGGGGACGAGCGAGCAGTACTTC.

CDR3 sequence reads: CASSPLIGQGYEKLFF. DNA for the CDR3: TGTGCCAGCTCACCACTTATCGGACAGGGCTATGAAAAACTGTTTTTT. The V and J genes are TRBV18 and TRBJ1-4; 8 bases map to TRBD1. J was trimmed by 6 bases and V by 1 base; bases with no gene match: 7. Germline V lookup: CDR1 KGHSH, CDR2 LQKENI. The CDR3 contains 16 residues.

The chain combines TRBV30 with TRBJ1-5; weak D call: TRBD1 (6 bases). V was shortened by 2 bases and J by 1 base, with 12 bases between the two germline ends. CDR1 and CDR2 from the germline V gene are GTSNPN and SVGIG (reference sequence). CDR3 length: 15 residues. Written as DNA, the CDR3 is TGTGCCTGGAGTAGGGGGTTAGAGAGCAATCAGCCCCAGCATTTT. Translated: CAWSRGLESNQPQHF. Together with reference TRBV30 and TRBJ1-5, the CDR3 gives the full variable domain: SQTIHQWPATLVQPVGSPLSLECTVEGTSNPNLYWYRQAAGRGLQLLFYSVGIGQISSEVPQNLSASRPQDRQFILSSKKLLLSDSGFYLCAWSRGLESNQPQHFGDGTRLSIL.

This sequence joins TRBV6-2 or TRBV6-3 and TRBJ1-2; D is perhaps TRBD1 (6 bases). CDR1 is MNHEY, CDR2 SVGEGT, per germline. The V end was cut by 2 bases, the J end by 4 bases, with 17 bases between. The CDR3 is made up of 16 amino acids. The chain's CDR3 is CASSYKWGRISYGYTF. The CDR3 region has the DNA TGTGCCAGCAGTTACAAGTGGGGGCGAATCTCCTATGGCTACACCTTC.

This clone was counted a single time. The chain is built from TRBV3-1 (or the pseudogene TRBV3-2) and TRBJ2-7; D might be TRBD1 (5 bases). The CDR3 covers 14 residues. Germline V gene data show CDR1 as LGHDT and CDR2 as YNNKEL (reference sequence). Trimming removed 1 base at V and 2 bases at J, with 9 bases between. The CDR3 region has the DNA TGTGCCAGCAGCCAAGTCGACAGACCCTACGAGCAGTACTTC. Amino acids: CASSQVDRPYEQYF.

This chain links TRBV30 with TRBJ1-2; TRBD1 aligns across 9 bases. CDR3 length equals 13 residues. Germline-derived CDR1 and CDR2 are GTSNPN and SVGIG (reference sequence). V dropped 3 bases and J dropped 4; count of bases not matched to a gene: 3. The CDR3 region is CAWRPTGGYGYTF. The CDR3 nucleotides are TGTGCCTGGAGACCGACAGGGGGCTATGGCTACACCTTC.

The chain has TRBV6-5 and TRBJ2-3, with TRBD1 as a possible D gene (6 bases). V was clipped by 9 bases and J by 1 base, with 11 bases between them. CDR1 MNHEY and CDR2 SVGAGI come from the germline V gene. This CDR3 has 13 amino acids. This chain's CDR3 is CASIQGRTDTQYF. CDR3 nucleotide sequence: TGTGCCAGTATACAGGGACGCACAGATACGCAGTATTTT.

The V call is TRBV15, the J call TRBJ2-2; D ambiguous. The CDR3 is 14 amino acids. Germline assignment: CDR1 LNHNV and CDR2 YYDKDF (reference sequence). V was pared by 1 base and J by 7 bases, with 10 bases between. This CDR3 reads CATSRVAAFGELFF. The CDR3 DNA is TGTGCCACCAGCAGAGTTGCGGCTTTCGGGGAGCTGTTTTTT.

This clone was recorded only once. V usage is TRBV30 and J usage is TRBJ1-6; tentative D call: TRBD1 (5 bases). Germline V gives CDR1 GTSNPN, CDR2 SVGIG (reference sequence). V was clipped by 5 bases and J by 12 bases, with 17 bases between them. This CDR3 has 13 residues. Written as DNA, the CDR3 is TGTGCCTGGGGGGACGATGGGGACTTACCCCTCCACTTT. It encodes CAWGDDGDLPLHF.

For this clone: Other DNA variants within this sample encode the same CDR3. The chain combines TRBV11-3 with TRBJ1-1; a weak D match, TRBD1 (5 bases). The CDR3 runs 13 residues. Germline assignment: CDR1 SGHNT and CDR2 YENEEA. The V end was cut by 3 bases, the J end by 0 bases, with 5 bases between. Here the CDR3 DNA reads TGTGCCAGCAGCTTGACAGTGAACACTGAAGCTTTCTTT. As protein: CASSLTVNTEAFF.

This chain uses TRBV4-3 with TRBJ1-2; D gene ambiguous. V lost 1 base and J 5 bases, leaving 17 bases between the germline ends. Germline V gene lookup returns CDR1 LGHNA and CDR2 YSLEER. CDR3 length equals 16 residues. CDR3 in amino acids: CASSQARSITHYGYTF. The CDR3 DNA sequence: TGCGCCAGCAGCCAAGCGCGGTCCATTACCCATTATGGCTACACCTTC.

CDR3 sequence reads: CASSYWRGGKNEQFF. The CDR3 region has the DNA TGTGCCAGCAGTTATTGGAGGGGGGGGAAGAATGAGCAGTTCTTC. The V call is TRBV6-2 or TRBV6-3, the J call TRBJ2-1, with D perhaps matching TRBD2 (7 bases). Germline CDR1 and CDR2: MNHEY and SVGEGT. This CDR3 has 15 amino acids. Trimming removed 3 bases from V and 7 bases from J, with 16 bases in between.

V is TRBV4-1 and J is TRBJ2-1; a weak D match, TRBD1 (5 bases). V was clipped by 2 bases and J by 6 bases, with 14 bases between them. The CDR3 is 15 residues long. Germline V gene lookup returns CDR1 MGHRA and CDR2 YSYEKL. The CDR3 sequence: CASSQNRGGPNEQFF. DNA for the CDR3: TGCGCCAGCAGCCAAAATAGGGGCGGCCCCAATGAGCAGTTCTTC.

This clone came up a few times. The rearrangement links TRBV6-5 to TRBJ2-7; the D gene is possibly TRBD1 (6 bases). CDR3 size: 14 residues. The germline CDR1 and CDR2 sequences are MNHEY and SVGAGI. Trimming took 5 bases from V and 2 from J, leaving 13 bases between them. CDR3 DNA: TGTGCCAGCAGTACCAATGCAGGGGCCTACGAGCAGTACTTC. Residues: CASSTNAGAYEQYF.

The chain recombines TRBV4-3 with TRBJ1-1; D gene ambiguous. The CDR3 sequence is 16 residues long. The germline V gene has CDR1 LGHNA and CDR2 YSLEER. The V end was cut by 0 bases, the J end by 2 bases, with 13 bases between. The CDR3: CASSQEVEFYNTEAFF. The CDR3 coding sequence is TGCGCCAGCAGCCAAGAAGTGGAGTTTTATAACACTGAAGCTTTCTTT.

This chain uses TRBV5-5 with TRBJ1-2; 7 bases match TRBD1. The CDR3 length is 15 residues. Germline CDR1 and CDR2: SGHKS and YYEKEE (reference sequence). V lost 0 bases to trimming and J lost 3 bases; unmatched junction nucleotides: 5. CDR3 sequence: CASSLGAGGDYGYTF. In DNA, the CDR3 is TGTGCCAGCAGCTTGGGGGCAGGGGGTGACTATGGCTACACCTTC.

This clone came up a few times. The chain carries TRBV5-5 and TRBJ1-6; D is unclear. CDR3 length: 16 residues. Germline loops: CDR1 SGHKS, CDR2 YYEKEE (reference sequence). Trimming left V 6 bases short and J 0 bases short, with 13 bases between. The CDR3 DNA reads TGTGCCAGCACCCAGATCCGGAGCTCCTATAATTCACCCCTCCACTTT. Translation gives CASTQIRSSYNSPLHF.

The J gene is TRBJ1-5, the V gene TRBV9, with D hard to call. The length of the CDR3 is 15 residues. Germline V gives CDR1 SGDLS, CDR2 YYNGEE. The V gene lost 0 bases and the J gene lost 2 bases, with 9 bases spanning the gap. The CDR3 here is CASSVGSQGNQPQHF. The CDR3, as DNA: TGTGCCAGCAGCGTAGGTAGTCAGGGCAATCAGCCCCAGCATTTT.

The V gene is TRBV4-1, the J gene TRBJ1-4; no definite D call. This CDR3 has 15 amino acids. V lost 5 bases and J 4 bases, leaving 14 bases between the germline ends. CDR1 is MGHRA, CDR2 YSYEKL, per germline. DNA for the CDR3: TGCGCCAGCAGCTCGTCACCCGGACTTAATGAAAAACTGTTTTTT. This encodes CASSSSPGLNEKLFF.

The chain links TRBV7-3 to TRBJ2-1; 10 bases map to TRBD2. Trimming took 3 bases from V and 8 from J; bases not matched to a gene: 7. CDR3 length: 15 residues. Germline CDR1 and CDR2: SGHTA and FQGTGA. The CDR3 nucleotides are TGTGCCAGCAGCTTGGGACTAGCGTCTGTCCATGAGCAGTTCTTC. Protein product: CASSLGLASVHEQFF.

V is TRBV7-2 and J is TRBJ1-2, with D possibly matching TRBD1 (5 bases). Trimming removed 5 bases at V and 2 bases at J, with 12 bases between. The CDR3 contains 14 residues. The germline gives CDR1 SGHTA, CDR2 FQGNSA. The CDR3 reads CASSLRQRNYGYTF. The CDR3 bases are TGTGCCAGCAGCCTAAGACAGAGAAACTATGGCTACACCTTC.

This chain uses TRBV18 with TRBJ1-5; D possibly corresponds to TRBD1 (5 bases). CDR1 KGHSH and CDR2 LQKENI come from the germline V gene. V was shortened by 5 bases and J by 0 bases, with 11 bases between the two germline ends. The CDR3 is 15 residues long. The CDR3: CASSGNQGSNQPQHF. For the CDR3, the DNA is TGTGCCAGCTCAGGTAATCAGGGTAGCAATCAGCCCCAGCATTTT.

The chain joins TRBV6-4 to TRBJ1-2, with D maybe TRBD1 (5 bases). CDR1 is MRHNA and CDR2 is SNTAGT in the germline V gene. Trimming stripped 4 bases from V and 8 bases from J, with 11 bases between. The CDR3 is made up of 12 amino acids. CDR3 in DNA: TGTGCCAGCAGTGGGCCGCAGGGCGGCTACACCTTC. Protein product: CASSGPQGGYTF.

V gene TRBV5-1 combines with J gene TRBJ2-7; perhaps TRBD2 as D (7 bases). The CDR3 spans 14 residues. The V gene lost 4 bases and the J gene lost 1 base, with 12 bases spanning the gap. Germline CDR1 and CDR2: SGHRS and YFSETQ. CDR3 amino acids: CASSPRGGSYEQYF. The CDR3 DNA reads as TGCGCCAGCAGCCCAAGGGGGGGGTCCTACGAGCAGTACTTC.

The chain is built from TRBV6-2 or TRBV6-3 and TRBJ1-3; TRBD1 agrees at 7 bases. The CDR3 extends over 16 amino acids. The germline V gene encodes CDR1 MNHEY and CDR2 SVGEGT. Trimming at V came to 2 bases and at J to 8 bases, leaving 12 bases not matched to a gene. The DNA of the CDR3 is TGTGCCAGCAGTTACGAGGCGACAGGGACTTCAGACACCATATATTTT. This sequence encodes CASSYEATGTSDTIYF.

The J gene is TRBJ2-3, the V gene TRBV2; D is perhaps TRBD2 (6 bases). The germline V gene has CDR1 SNHLY and CDR2 FYNNEI. Trimming removed 1 base from V and 5 bases from J, with 10 bases in between. The CDR3 has 14 residues. The CDR3 nucleotides read TGTGCCAGCAGTGAAGATTGGGGACTAGATACGCAGTATTTT. Protein: CASSEDWGLDTQYF.

V and J are TRBV9 and TRBJ1-1, with no clear D. V was trimmed by 0 bases and J by 6 bases, leaving 15 bases between them. The CDR3 sequence is 15 residues long. Germline V gives CDR1 SGDLS, CDR2 YYNGEE. The CDR3 DNA follows: TGTGCCAGCAGCGTAGGCCAGCTCGGGGAATCTGAAGCTTTCTTT. Protein: CASSVGQLGESEAFF.